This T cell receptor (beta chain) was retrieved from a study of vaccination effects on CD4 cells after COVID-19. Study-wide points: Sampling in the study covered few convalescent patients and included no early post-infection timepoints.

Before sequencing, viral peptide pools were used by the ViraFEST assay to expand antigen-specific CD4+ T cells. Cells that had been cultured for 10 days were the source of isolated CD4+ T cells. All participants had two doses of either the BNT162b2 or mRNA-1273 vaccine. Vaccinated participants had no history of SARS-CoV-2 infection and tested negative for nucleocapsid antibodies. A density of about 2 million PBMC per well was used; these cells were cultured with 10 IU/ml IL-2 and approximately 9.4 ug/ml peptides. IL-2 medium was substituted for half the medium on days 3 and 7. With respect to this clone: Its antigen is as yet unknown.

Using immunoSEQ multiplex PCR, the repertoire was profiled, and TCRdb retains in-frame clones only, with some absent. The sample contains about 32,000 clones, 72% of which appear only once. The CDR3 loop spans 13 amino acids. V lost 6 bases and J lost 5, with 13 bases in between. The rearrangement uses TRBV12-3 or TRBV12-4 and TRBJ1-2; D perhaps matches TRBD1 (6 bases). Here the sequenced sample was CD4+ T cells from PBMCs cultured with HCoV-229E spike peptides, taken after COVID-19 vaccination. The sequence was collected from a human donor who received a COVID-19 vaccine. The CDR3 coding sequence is TGTGCCAGCAGCTCCGGGACAAATTATGGCTACACCTTC. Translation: CASSSGTNYGYTF.